A selection of T cell receptor beta chains follows, all from one sample in a study of T-cell reconstitution after alpha-beta-depleted transplantation in children. TCRdb ran MiXCR on the PCR reads and lists one entry per CDR3 protein. Among 200,000 to 250,000 distinct CDR3 sequences listed, around 8% were seen once. This specimen was PBMCs, mostly from graft donor cells, taken 180 days after TCRalphabeta/CD19-depleted stem cell transplant. The origin of the receptors is a male patient younger than 18 who had a stem cell transplant for acute lymphoblastic leukemia, so the T cells may come from the graft donor. Both conserved end residues are part of each CDR3. Each record gives: CDR3 protein, CDR3 DNA, D gene, V gene, clone size, CDR3 length, J gene. D genes are given only for firm matches. Clone sizes are given selectively: once, few, many, or a class where the clone is expanded.

CDR3aa: CAISDWGSDTGELFF
CDR3nt: TGTGCCATCAGTGATTGGGGTAGCGACACCGGGGAGCTGTTTTTT
d_gene: NA
v_gene: TRBV10-3
abundance: many
len: 15
j_gene: TRBJ2-2

CDR3aa: CASSLAGGHTGELFF
CDR3nt: TGTGCCAGCAGCTTAGCAGGGGGGCACACCGGGGAGCTGTTTTTT
d_gene: NA
v_gene: TRBV7-6
abundance: many
len: 15
j_gene: TRBJ2-2

CDR3aa: CISVPEAGHAHYLTTRSLLYEQYF
CDR3nt: NA
d_gene: NA
v_gene: TRBV7-5
abundance: many
len: 24
j_gene: TRBJ2-7

CDR3aa: CASSPTGFSYEQYF
CDR3nt: TGTGCCAGCTCACCGACAGGGTTCTCCTACGAGCAGTACTTC
d_gene: TRBD1
v_gene: TRBV18
abundance: many
len: 14
j_gene: TRBJ2-7

CDR3aa: CASSLLRGGSYEQYF
CDR3nt: TGTGCCAGCAGTTTATTGAGGGGGGGTTCCTACGAGCAGTACTTC
d_gene: NA
v_gene: TRBV12-3/TRBV12-4
abundance: many
len: 15
j_gene: TRBJ2-7

CDR3aa: CASSYIGTGRGYTF
CDR3nt: TGTGCCAGCAGTTACATCGGGACAGGGAGAGGCTACACCTTC
d_gene: TRBD1
v_gene: TRBV6-5
abundance: many
len: 14
j_gene: TRBJ1-2

CDR3aa: CASSPRLGAGRTEAFF
CDR3nt: TGTGCCAGCAGCCCGAGGTTGGGGGCAGGGCGCACTGAAGCTTTCTTT
d_gene: NA
v_gene: TRBV7-9
abundance: few
len: 16
j_gene: TRBJ1-1

CDR3aa: CASSPGTLCSGANVLTF
CDR3nt: TGTGCCAGCAGCCCCGGGACCCTCTGCTCTGGGGCCAACGTCCTGACTTTC
d_gene: NA
v_gene: TRBV7-9
abundance: NA
len: 17
j_gene: TRBJ2-6

CDR3aa: CASRPRGAGGDTQYF
CDR3nt: TGTGCCAGCAGACCCCGGGGGGCCGGTGGAGATACGCAGTATTTT
d_gene: NA
v_gene: TRBV6-1
abundance: NA
len: 15
j_gene: TRBJ2-3

CDR3aa: CASSPAETQYF
CDR3nt: TGTGCCAGCAGCCCGGCTGAGACCCAGTACTTC
d_gene: NA
v_gene: TRBV7-9
abundance: many
len: 11
j_gene: TRBJ2-5

CDR3aa: CASSQERLAGGSKVFF
CDR3nt: TGTGCCAGCAGCCAAGAGAGGCTAGCGGGGGGGTCTAAGGTGTTTTTT
d_gene: TRBD2
v_gene: TRBV4-2
abundance: many
len: 16
j_gene: TRBJ2-2

CDR3aa: CASSRVGEVFF
CDR3nt: TGTGCCAGCAGTAGAGTCGGGGAGGTGTTTTTT
d_gene: NA
v_gene: TRBV6-2/TRBV6-3
abundance: NA
len: 11
j_gene: TRBJ2-2

CDR3aa: CASSPYWGGPDTQYF
CDR3nt: TGTGCCAGCTCACCTTACTGGGGGGGCCCAGATACGCAGTATTTT
d_gene: NA
v_gene: TRBV18
abundance: NA
len: 15
j_gene: TRBJ2-3

CDR3aa: CASSERQPQHF
CDR3nt: TGTGCCAGCAGTGAGCGGCAGCCCCAGCATTTT
d_gene: NA
v_gene: TRBV6-1
abundance: many
len: 11
j_gene: TRBJ1-5

CDR3aa: CASSQRDEDTGELFF
CDR3nt: TGCGCCAGCAGCCAAAGGGACGAGGACACCGGGGAGCTGTTTTTT
d_gene: NA
v_gene: TRBV4-1
abundance: many
len: 15
j_gene: TRBJ2-2

CDR3aa: CASSAASGGQETQYF
CDR3nt: TGTGCCAGCAGTGCGGCTAGCGGGGGACAAGAGACCCAGTACTTC
d_gene: TRBD2
v_gene: TRBV6-1
abundance: many
len: 15
j_gene: TRBJ2-5

CDR3aa: CASQGAGNEQFF
CDR3nt: TGTGCCTCGCAGGGGGCGGGGAATGAGCAGTTCTTC
d_gene: TRBD1
v_gene: TRBV19
abundance: NA
len: 12
j_gene: TRBJ2-1

CDR3aa: CGTSGALQETQYF
CDR3nt: TGCGGGACTAGCGGGGCCTTACAAGAGACCCAGTACTTC
d_gene: TRBD2
v_gene: TRBV20-1
abundance: many
len: 13
j_gene: TRBJ2-5

CDR3aa: CASSNGPLISERASTDTQYF
CDR3nt: TGTGCCAGCAGCAATGGCCCCCTAATCTCGGAGCGGGCAAGCACAGATACGCAGTATTTT
d_gene: NA
v_gene: TRBV5-4
abundance: many
len: 20
j_gene: TRBJ2-3

CDR3aa: CASSPGPKRGEGETQYF
CDR3nt: TGTGCCAGCAGCCCGGGGCCAAAGCGGGGCGAGGGAGAGACCCAGTACTTC
d_gene: TRBD2
v_gene: TRBV5-7
abundance: NA
len: 17
j_gene: TRBJ2-5

CDR3aa: CSVEITTSGSYEQYF
CDR3nt: TGCAGCGTTGAAATCACTACTAGCGGGAGCTACGAGCAGTACTTC
d_gene: TRBD2
v_gene: TRBV29-1
abundance: many
len: 15
j_gene: TRBJ2-7

CDR3aa: CASSILNTEAFF
CDR3nt: TGTGCCAGTAGTATCCTGAACACTGAAGCTTTCTTT
d_gene: NA
v_gene: TRBV19
abundance: many
len: 12
j_gene: TRBJ1-1

CDR3aa: CSGASGTYGYTF
CDR3nt: TGCAGCGGGGCCTCGGGGACCTATGGCTACACCTTC
d_gene: NA
v_gene: TRBV29-1
abundance: many
len: 12
j_gene: TRBJ1-2

CDR3aa: CASSPRGDF
CDR3nt: TGTGCCAGCAGCCCCCGCGGGGATTTT
d_gene: NA
v_gene: TRBV9
abundance: many
len: 9
j_gene: TRBJ1-1

CDR3aa: CASRQDRYTEAFF
CDR3nt: TGTGCCAGCAGACAGGACAGGTACACTGAAGCTTTCTTT
d_gene: TRBD1
v_gene: TRBV27
abundance: many
len: 13
j_gene: TRBJ1-1

CDR3aa: CASSVVKDGPQHF
CDR3nt: TGTGCCAGCAGCGTAGTTAAGGACGGACCCCAGCATTTT
d_gene: NA
v_gene: TRBV9
abundance: many
len: 13
j_gene: TRBJ1-5